The 29 T cell receptor beta chains below were found in one sample sequenced in a study of blood T cell repertoires in COVID-19. Profiling relied on immunoSEQ multiplex PCR, and the TCRdb table lists in-frame clones only, not all of them. The table lists some 40,000 clones, 80% to 95% of them singletons. Sample: peripheral blood. These receptors were collected from a man in his fifties with active COVID-19.

The genes are TRBV2 and TRBJ2-7; the match to TRBD2 covers 8 bases. CDR1 SNHLY and CDR2 FYNNEI come from the germline V gene. The CDR3 contains 13 residues. V gave up 5 bases and J gave up 3 bases; unmatched junction bases: 3. The DNA of the CDR3 is TGTGCCAGCAGTCTACTAGCGGTCTACGAGCAGTACTTC. It codes for CASSLLAVYEQYF. Using reference TRBV2 and TRBJ2-7 for the parts outside the CDR3, the full variable domain is EPEVTQTPSHQVTQMGQEVILRCVPISNHLYFYWYRQILGQKVEFLVSFYNNEISEKSEIFDDQFSVERPDGSNFTLKIRSTKLEDSAMYFCASSLLAVYEQYFGPGTRLTVT.

This sequence joins TRBV6-1 and TRBJ2-5, with TRBD1 matching over 7 bases. The CDR3 consists of 15 residues. Germline trimming cut 2 bases from V and 7 bases from J; bases unmatched to any gene: 10. Germline lookup yields CDR1 MNHNS and CDR2 SASEGT. CDR3 in amino acids: CASSESGGQAGTQYF. The CDR3 bases are TGTGCCAGCAGTGAATCAGGTGGACAGGCGGGGACCCAGTACTTC.

The V call is TRBV6-6, the J call TRBJ2-1; a weak D match, TRBD2 (5 bases). Trimming took 5 bases from V and 0 from J, leaving 14 bases between them. The CDR3 spans 16 residues. The germline CDR1 and CDR2 sequences are MNHNY and SVGAGI (reference sequence). The CDR3 is CASSPRRGSSYNEQFF. In nucleotides, the CDR3 is TGTGCCAGCAGTCCGCGGAGAGGGAGCTCCTACAATGAGCAGTTCTTC.

This chain uses TRBV5-1 with TRBJ2-7, with TRBD2 as a possible D gene (6 bases). V was pared by 6 bases and J by 4 bases, with 23 bases between. Germline V CDR1 and CDR2: SGHRS, YFSETQ. CDR3 size: 16 residues. CDR3 coding DNA: TGCGCCAGCACCCGGGGGTCCGGGAATGAGCAGTACGAGCAGTACTTC. It is translated as CASTRGSGNEQYEQYF.

J is TRBJ2-7 and V is TRBV6-6; 9 bases fit TRBD2. The germline CDR1 and CDR2 sequences are MNHNY and SVGAGI (reference sequence). The CDR3 is 15 amino acids. The trim removed 4 bases at V and 5 bases at J, leaving 9 bases unmatched. The CDR3 loop reads CASSSYGTSNDEQYF. In DNA, the CDR3 is TGTGCCAGCAGTTCGTATGGGACTAGCAACGACGAGCAGTACTTC.

The V gene is TRBV11-2, the J gene TRBJ2-1, with TRBD2 matching over 7 bases. Germline V CDR1 and CDR2: SGHAT, FQNNGV. The CDR3 length is 17 residues. V trimming: 0 bases; J trimming: 3 bases; junction bases outside the gene matches: 8. CDR3 region: CASSLEQRLAVYNEQFF. The CDR3 nucleotides read TGTGCCAGCAGCTTAGAGCAGCGGCTAGCGGTCTACAATGAGCAGTTCTTC.

The chain links TRBV30 to TRBJ2-7; a weak D match, TRBD2 (6 bases). Germline lookup yields CDR1 GTSNPN and CDR2 SVGIG (reference sequence). V was shortened by 0 bases and J by 2 bases, with 11 bases between the two germline ends. The CDR3 covers 14 residues. The CDR3 loop reads CAWSVRAGTYEQYF. DNA of the CDR3: TGTGCCTGGAGTGTAAGGGCGGGGACCTACGAGCAGTACTTC.

DNA for the CDR3: TGTGCCAGCAGCTTAGGAGGGGGCGATTCGAAGACCCAGTACTTC. It yields the protein CASSLGGGDSKTQYF. This chain links TRBV7-2 with TRBJ2-5; 7 positions agree with TRBD1. After removal of 1 base from V and 6 bases from J, the junction contained 8 bases not matched to a gene. Per germline, CDR1 SGHTA and CDR2 FQGNSA. The CDR3 covers 15 residues.

Only one count was recorded for this clone. Here the CDR3 DNA reads TGTGCCAGCAGGGCCGGGCTAGCGGGAGGGTTCTCCTACAATGAGCAGTTCTTC. Translating it yields CASRAGLAGGFSYNEQFF. This chain joins TRBV2 and TRBJ2-1, with 12 nucleotides matching TRBD2. The CDR3 extends over 18 amino acids. CDR1 is SNHLY and CDR2 is FYNNEI in the germline V gene. V gave up 6 bases and J gave up 0 bases; unmatched junction bases: 9.

This clone was detected only a few times. V is TRBV7-9 and J is TRBJ1-2, with D possibly matching TRBD1 (5 bases). Trimming took off 5 bases at V and 4 bases at J, with 11 bases between the two ends. This CDR3 has 13 amino acids. Germline CDR1 SEHNR, CDR2 FQNEAQ (reference sequence). CDR3 DNA: TGTGCCAGCAGCACCCAGGGTAGCTATGGCTACACCTTC. This sequence encodes CASSTQGSYGYTF.

The chain joins TRBV7-2 to TRBJ2-5, with 7 bases fitting TRBD2. V lost 1 base and J lost 5; bases outside the gene matches: 4. The CDR3 length is 14 residues. In germline, CDR1 is SGHTA, CDR2 FQGNSA. The CDR3 nucleotides are TGTGCCAGCAGCTTAGTTGGGAGGGTGGAGACCCAGTACTTC. Translated, it gives CASSLVGRVETQYF.

This sequence joins TRBV9 and TRBJ2-1, with 15 bases lining up with TRBD2. The ends lost 3 bases at V and 0 bases at J; junction bases unmatched: 4. CDR1 and CDR2 from the germline V gene are SGDLS and YYNGEE. The length of the CDR3 is 18 residues. The CDR3 coding sequence is TGTGCCAGCAGCGCCGGGACTAGCGGGGGGCGCTCCTACAATGAGCAGTTCTTC. Translating it yields CASSAGTSGGRSYNEQFF.

The V and J genes are TRBV2 and TRBJ2-3; 7 positions match TRBD2. The CDR3 runs 15 residues. V lost 10 bases and J lost 2; bases outside the gene matches: 12. Germline lookup yields CDR1 SNHLY and CDR2 FYNNEI. In DNA form, the CDR3 reads TGTGCCACCCAGTGGGAACTAGCGATCACAGATACGCAGTATTTT. Its translation is CATQWELAITDTQYF.

The rearrangement uses TRBV9 and TRBJ1-2; 7 bases fit TRBD1. The V segment lost 0 bases and the J segment 2 bases; nucleotides outside the gene matches: 4. Germline CDR1 and CDR2: SGDLS and YYNGEE. The CDR3 contains 15 residues. CDR3 sequence (DNA): TGTGCCAGCAGCGTAGAGGGGACAGTCAACTATGGCTACACCTTC. It codes for CASSVEGTVNYGYTF.

The gene calls are TRBV29-1 and TRBJ2-1; TRBD2 agrees at 9 bases. Germline values: CDR1 SQVTM, CDR2 ANQGSEA. The ends lost 7 bases at V and 8 bases at J; junction bases unmatched: 12. This CDR3 spans 14 amino acids. The CDR3 DNA sequence: TGCAGCGCTCTAACCGGCGGGGGGGCCGATGAGCAGTTCTTC. This codes for CSALTGGGADEQFF.

The V gene is TRBV21-1, the J gene TRBJ2-7; the table assigns TRBD1, which was not confirmed against the DNA. TRBV21-1 is reported as a pseudogene. The CDR3 has 12 residues. CDR3 amino acids: CARPTISYEQYF. The CDR3 nucleotides are TGTGCCAGGCCGACAATCTCCTACGAGCAGTACTTC.

The rearrangement uses TRBV10-3 and TRBJ2-5; 8 bases agree with TRBD1. V gave up 6 bases and J gave up 7 bases; unmatched junction bases: 7. The germline V gene encodes CDR1 ENHRY and CDR2 SYGVKD. The CDR3 loop spans 13 amino acids. CDR3 amino acids: CAIRDRAFGTQYF. In DNA form, the CDR3 reads TGTGCCATCAGGGACAGGGCCTTCGGGACCCAGTACTTC.

The J gene is TRBJ2-7, the V gene TRBV12-5; 7 positions agree with TRBD1. Germline loops: CDR1 LGHNT, CDR2 FRNRAP. V gave up 2 bases and J gave up 1 base; unmatched junction bases: 8. This CDR3 has 16 amino acids. In DNA, the CDR3 is TGTGCTAGTGGTTTGTCATCCGGGACAGATTCCTACGAGCAGTACTTC. As protein: CASGLSSGTDSYEQYF.

The V and J genes are TRBV2 and TRBJ2-5; D is possibly TRBD2 (7 bases). V was shortened by 7 bases and J by 5 bases, with 14 bases between the two germline ends. This CDR3 has 13 amino acids. Germline loops: CDR1 SNHLY, CDR2 FYNNEI. The CDR3 is CASTPGGRETQYF. DNA for the CDR3: TGTGCCAGCACGCCGGGGGGCCGGGAGACCCAGTACTTC.

The chain has TRBV20-1 and TRBJ2-3; 9 nucleotides agree with TRBD2. The germline gives CDR1 DFQATT, CDR2 SNEGSKA (reference sequence). This CDR3 comprises 16 residues. With V trimmed by 3 bases and J by 2 bases, 9 bases remained unmatched. DNA of the CDR3: TGCAGTGCTAGTCCGGCTAGCGGGGCCCCCACAGATACGCAGTATTTT. Protein: CSASPASGAPTDTQYF.

The chain's CDR3 is CASSLRSLTGWDNEQFF. The CDR3 nucleotides are TGTGCCAGCAGCTTACGGTCGCTAACGGGATGGGACAATGAGCAGTTCTTC. V is TRBV7-8 and J is TRBJ2-1; D perhaps matches TRBD2 (5 bases). V shed 2 bases and J shed 5 bases, with 19 bases lying between them. CDR3 length equals 17 residues. CDR1 and CDR2 from the germline V gene are SGHVS and FQNEAQ.

The J gene is TRBJ2-6, the V gene TRBV30; 9 bases line up with TRBD1. CDR1 GTSNPN and CDR2 SVGIG come from the germline V gene (reference sequence). CDR3 length: 18 residues. J was trimmed by 2 bases and V by 1 base; bases with no gene match: 9. The CDR3 loop reads CAWSDRGQGSAGANVLTF. The CDR3 DNA reads as TGTGCCTGGAGTGACAGGGGGCAGGGGTCGGCTGGGGCCAACGTCCTGACTTTC. The full variable domain, with the rest looked up from reference TRBV30 and TRBJ2-6, is SQTIHQWPATLVQPVGSPLSLECTVEGTSNPNLYWYRQAAGRGLQLLFYSVGIGQISSEVPQNLSASRPQDRQFILSSKKLLLSDSGFYLCAWSDRGQGSAGANVLTFGAGSRLTVL.

The chain joins TRBV9 to TRBJ2-5, with TRBD2 matching over 7 bases. CDR3 size: 16 residues. Germline CDR1 and CDR2: SGDLS and YYNGEE. The ends lost 2 bases at V and 4 bases at J; junction bases unmatched: 11. Here the CDR3 reads CASSVGSGNMGETQYF. In nucleotides, the CDR3 is TGTGCCAGCAGCGTCGGGAGCGGGAATATGGGAGAGACCCAGTACTTC.

The chain is built from TRBV2 and TRBJ2-3; D is possibly TRBD2 (7 bases). The V end lost 6 bases, the J end lost 4 bases, and 14 bases lay between the germline ends. The germline CDR1 and CDR2 sequences are SNHLY and FYNNEI. This CDR3 has 14 amino acids. The CDR3 DNA reads TGTGCCAGCAGCGAGGGGGGGGCCCCAGATACGCAGTATTTT. Its translation is CASSEGGAPDTQYF.

J is TRBJ2-7 and V is TRBV5-6; D perhaps matches TRBD1 (6 bases). The V gene lost 2 bases and the J gene lost 4 bases, with 10 bases spanning the gap. Germline V lookup: CDR1 SGHDT, CDR2 YYEEEE. The CDR3 runs to 13 residues. This CDR3 is CASSFSRGYEQYF. DNA for the CDR3: TGTGCCAGCAGCTTCAGCAGGGGATACGAGCAGTACTTC. The entire variable domain, with the rest obtained from reference TRBV5-6 and TRBJ2-7, is as follows: DAGVTQSPTHLIKTRGQQVTLRCSPKSGHDTVSWYQQALGQGPQFIFQYYEEEERQRGNFPDRFSGHQFPNYSSELNVNALLLGDSALYLCASSFSRGYEQYFGPGTRLTVT.

The chain is built from TRBV7-2 and TRBJ1-1; TRBD1 matches 10 bases. The V and J ends lost 2 bases and 9 bases, in that order; junction bases with no gene match: 3. CDR1 SGHTA and CDR2 FQGNSA come from the germline V gene. CDR3 length: 13 amino acids. The CDR3 sequence is CASSLMGQGQAFF. The CDR3 DNA is TGTGCCAGCAGCTTAATGGGACAGGGGCAAGCTTTCTTT.

This chain connects TRBV20-1 to TRBJ1-1, with 10 bases matching TRBD1. V shed 4 bases, J shed 4 bases, and the junction held 6 bases outside the gene matches. The CDR3 runs 14 residues. Germline-derived CDR1 and CDR2 are DFQATT and SNEGSKA (reference sequence). DNA for the CDR3: TGCAGTGCTACTGACAGGGGGCCGGGCACTGAAGCTTTCTTT. Translated: CSATDRGPGTEAFF.

This chain joins TRBV5-4 and TRBJ2-3, with 7 bases identical to TRBD1. J gave up 3 bases and V 0 bases, and 10 bases lay outside the gene matches. There are 17 residues in the CDR3. CDR1 and CDR2 (germline): SGHNT, YYREEE (reference sequence). This chain's CDR3 is CASSLDRGRPRTDTQYF. The CDR3 DNA is TGTGCCAGCAGCTTGGATAGGGGGCGTCCTCGAACAGATACGCAGTATTTT.

This clone appeared a single time. The V call is TRBV20-1, the J call TRBJ2-3; D perhaps matches TRBD1 (5 bases). The CDR3 sequence is 14 residues long. V gave up 3 bases and J gave up 1 base, with 11 bases separating them. Germline V gene data show CDR1 as DFQATT and CDR2 as SNEGSKA (reference sequence). CDR3 nucleotide sequence: TGCAGTGCTAGTAGCAGGGTGGGCACAGATACGCAGTATTTT. Amino acid sequence: CSASSRVGTDTQYF.